The 13 T cell receptor beta chains given below trace back to one sample, sequenced in a study of blood T cells in healthy people across ages. PCR was performed a second time for about 7 to 12 cycles using a sample-barcoded 5' primer and a J-beta primer mix. TCRdb used MiXCR to reprocess the 5' RACE reads, holding one entry per CDR3 protein. This repertoire shows some 710,000 distinct CDR3 sequences, about 46% found once; its top ten account for 15% to 20%. The specimen was blood. The receptors shown here come from a man aged 80 or over in good health.

V gene TRBV5-5 combines with J gene TRBJ2-5, with 10 bases fitting TRBD2. Germline CDR1 is SGHKS and CDR2 is YYEKEE (reference sequence). The CDR3 totals 16 residues. The V gene end was trimmed by 5 bases and the J gene end by 11 bases; junction bases not matched to a gene: 18. The CDR3 sequence is CASRGEGLARDNEQYF. The CDR3 DNA is TGTGCCAGCAGGGGAGAGGGACTAGCGCGAGATAATGAGCAGTACTTC. Based on the CDR3 plus reference TRBV5-5 and TRBJ2-5, the full variable domain is DAGVTQSPTHLIKTRGQQVTLRCSPISGHKSVSWYQQVLGQGPQFIFQYYEKEERGRGNFPDRFSARQFPNYSSELNVNALLLGDSALYLCASRGEGLARDNEQYFGPGTRLLVL.

The gene calls are TRBV12-3 or TRBV12-4 and TRBJ2-1; D possibly corresponds to TRBD2 (5 bases). The CDR3 extends over 12 amino acids. Trimming left V 7 bases short and J 10 bases short, with 14 bases between. CDR3 residues: CASTVVRGEQFF. The CDR3 DNA sequence: TGTGCCAGCACAGTTGTAAGAGGGGAGCAGTTCTTC.

This clonotype showed up just a few times. The V gene is TRBV11-2, the J gene TRBJ2-6; 7 nucleotides line up with TRBD2. The germline V gene encodes CDR1 SGHAT and CDR2 FQNNGV. The CDR3 has 18 amino acids. Trimming at V came to 4 bases and at J to 0 bases, leaving 9 bases not matched to a gene. CDR3 amino acids: CASSSKRDSSSGANVLTF. Written as DNA, the CDR3 is TGTGCCAGCAGCTCCAAGCGGGATTCAAGCTCTGGGGCCAACGTCCTGACTTTC. Complete variable domain (other parts from reference TRBV11-2 and TRBJ2-6): EAGVAQSPRYKIIEKRQSVAFWCNPISGHATLYWYQQILGQGPKLLIQFQNNGVVDDSQLPKDRFSAERLKGVDSTLKIQPAKLEDSAVYLCASSSKRDSSSGANVLTFGAGSRLTVL.

J is TRBJ2-7 and V is TRBV27; D not certain. Trimming removed 3 bases at V and 11 bases at J, with 17 bases between. CDR3 length equals 13 residues. Germline values: CDR1 MNHEY, CDR2 SMNVEV (reference sequence). The CDR3 spells CASSLRPAANEYF. CDR3 nucleotide sequence: TGTGCCAGCAGTTTGCGGCCGGCTGCCAATGAGTACTTC.

This clonotype has more than one count but fewer than ten. V is TRBV28 and J is TRBJ2-7, with TRBD1 identical over 8 bases. The CDR3 is 16 amino acids. Trimming took 5 bases from V and 0 from J; bases not matched to a gene: 9. Germline V gene data show CDR1 as MDHEN and CDR2 as SYDVKM. Here the CDR3 reads CASSKYGQGLSYEQYF. CDR3 bases: TGTGCCAGCAGTAAGTACGGACAGGGCCTCTCCTACGAGCAGTACTTC.

This clonotype was seen ten or more times. The V and J genes are TRBV6-2 or TRBV6-3 and TRBJ1-5, with D unclear. This CDR3 has 15 amino acids. The V gene lost 6 bases and the J gene lost 0 bases, with 12 bases spanning the gap. CDR1 is MNHEY and CDR2 is SVGEGT in the germline V gene. The CDR3 loop reads CASRSGRASNQPQHF. For the CDR3, the DNA is TGTGCCAGCAGATCCGGTAGGGCTAGCAATCAGCCCCAGCATTTT.

V is TRBV20-1 and J is TRBJ2-5, with 8 bases matching TRBD2. V was pared by 2 bases and J by 5 bases, with 19 bases of the junction left unmatched. The CDR3 runs to 18 residues. Germline values: CDR1 DFQATT, CDR2 SNEGSKA (reference sequence). This chain's CDR3 is CSARPAGSVATSVETQYF. Here the CDR3 DNA reads TGCAGTGCTAGACCAGCAGGGTCGGTGGCGACTAGCGTCGAGACCCAGTACTTC.

The chain links TRBV7-9 to TRBJ2-7; D might be TRBD2 (5 bases). This CDR3 spans 14 amino acids. The ends were cut back, 7 bases at V and 0 bases at J, with 13 bases in the middle. CDR1 and CDR2 (germline): SEHNR, FQNEAQ (reference sequence). CDR3 protein: CASTPGMLSYEQYF. The DNA for the CDR3 is TGTGCCAGCACCCCCGGGATGCTCTCCTACGAGCAGTACTTC. The complete variable domain, with remaining parts taken from reference TRBV7-9 and TRBJ2-7, reads DTGVSQNPRHKITKRGQNVTFRCDPISEHNRLYWYRQTLGQGPEFLTYFQNEAQLEKSRLLSDRFSAERPKGSFSTLEIQRTEQGDSAMYLCASTPGMLSYEQYFGPGTRLTVT.

V and J are TRBV7-8 and TRBJ2-7, with D perhaps TRBD1 (6 bases). Germline values: CDR1 SGHVS, CDR2 FQNEAQ. CDR3 size: 14 residues. Trimming took off 5 bases at V and 1 base at J, with 12 bases between the two ends. The CDR3 is CASSQGGQSYEQYF. The CDR3 nucleotides read TGTGCCAGCAGCCAGGGCGGACAGTCCTACGAGCAGTACTTC.

V is TRBV10-3 and J is TRBJ2-7; 9 nucleotides match TRBD1. Germline loops: CDR1 ENHRY, CDR2 SYGVKD. The J segment lost 5 bases and the V segment lost 8 bases, leaving 7 bases of the junction unmatched. The CDR3 sequence is 13 residues long. CDR3 protein: CAISRDRDDEQYF. The CDR3 region has the DNA TGTGCCATCTCCCGGGACAGGGATGACGAGCAGTACTTC.

This chain joins TRBV20-1 and TRBJ2-1; the match to TRBD2 covers 7 bases. The CDR3 contains 15 residues. CDR1 is DFQATT and CDR2 is SNEGSKA in the germline V gene (reference sequence). V was pared by 0 bases and J by 7 bases, with 9 bases of the junction left unmatched. This CDR3 reads CSARDHAGAWNEQFF. CDR3 nucleotides: TGCAGTGCTAGAGATCATGCGGGAGCGTGGAATGAGCAGTTCTTC.

This rearrangement joins TRBV7-3 to TRBJ2-1; 7 bases fit TRBD2. The V gene's germline CDR1 is SGHTA and CDR2 FQGTGA. The CDR3 contains 15 residues. V lost 5 bases to trimming and J lost 7 bases; unmatched junction nucleotides: 11. The CDR3 loop reads CASSPLGGEANEQFF. CDR3 sequence (DNA): TGTGCCAGCAGCCCCCTGGGGGGGGAGGCAAATGAGCAGTTCTTC. The complete variable domain, with remaining parts taken from reference TRBV7-3 and TRBJ2-1, reads GAGVSQTPSNKVTEKGKYVELRCDPISGHTALYWYRQSLGQGPEFLIYFQGTGAADDSGLPNDRFFAVRPEGSVSTLKIQRTERGDSAVYLCASSPLGGEANEQFFGPGTRLTVL.

This clonotype has more than one count but fewer than ten. The chain couples TRBV19 to TRBJ2-4, with D possibly being TRBD1 or TRBD2 (6 bases each). The V end was cut by 5 bases, the J end by 8 bases, with 19 bases between. There are 15 residues in the CDR3. Germline CDR1 and CDR2: LNHDA and SQIVND (reference sequence). CDR3 sequence (DNA): TGTGCCAGTAGTCCACTCCGAAAGGGGGGACACATTCAGTACTTC. It yields the protein CASSPLRKGGHIQYF. Drawing the rest from reference TRBV19 and TRBJ2-4, the complete variable domain is DGGITQSPKYLFRKEGQNVTLSCEQNLNHDAMYWYRQDPGQGLRLIYYSQIVNDFQKGDIAEGYSVSREKKESFPLTVTSAQKNPTAFYLCASSPLRKGGHIQYFGAGTRLSVL.